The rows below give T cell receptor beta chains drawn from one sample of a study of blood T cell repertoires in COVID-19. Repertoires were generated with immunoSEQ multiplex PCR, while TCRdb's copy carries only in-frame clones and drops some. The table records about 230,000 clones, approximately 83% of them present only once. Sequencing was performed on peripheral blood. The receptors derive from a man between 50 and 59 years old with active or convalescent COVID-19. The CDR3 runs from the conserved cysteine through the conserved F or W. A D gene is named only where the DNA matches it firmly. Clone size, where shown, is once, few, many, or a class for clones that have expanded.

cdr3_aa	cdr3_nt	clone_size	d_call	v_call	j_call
CASSLGGRYEQYF	TGTGCCAGCAGCCTTGGAGGGAGATACGAGCAGTACTTC	-	-	TRBV3-1/TRBV3-2	TRBJ2-7
CAISELTGTGNTIYF	TGTGCCATCAGTGAATTGACAGGGACAGGAAACACCATATATTTT	-	TRBD1	TRBV10-3	TRBJ1-3
CASSGVRGVYGYTF	TGTGCCAGCAGCGGCGTACGAGGAGTCTATGGCTACACCTTC	-	-	TRBV2	TRBJ1-2
CASSPAGDRDYGYTF	TGCGCCAGCAGCCCCGCAGGGGACCGCGACTATGGCTACACCTTC	-	-	TRBV5-1	TRBJ1-2
CASSQALREKLFF	TGCGCCAGCAGCCAAGCCCTGAGGGAAAAACTGTTTTTT	-	-	TRBV4-1	TRBJ1-4
CASSLQGAGNTIYF	TGTGCCAGCAGTTTACAGGGTGCAGGAAACACCATATATTTT	-	-	TRBV6-4	TRBJ1-3
CASSQPPGGNEKLFF	TGTGCCAGTAGTCAGCCCCCAGGGGGTAATGAAAAACTGTTTTTT	-	TRBD1	TRBV19	TRBJ1-4
CASGRGTEAFF	TGTGCCAGCGGGAGGGGCACTGAAGCTTTCTTT	-	-	TRBV6-5	TRBJ1-1
CASSSHQGMGNEKLFF	TGTGCCAGCAGCTCTCATCAGGGGATGGGGAATGAAAAACTGTTTTTT	few	-	TRBV28	TRBJ1-4
CASSPPGTPYYGYTF	TGTGCCAGCTCACCACCTGGGACACCTTACTATGGCTACACCTTC	-	-	TRBV18	TRBJ1-2
CASSPGGTGSQPQHF	TGTGCCAGCAGCCCAGGGGGGACAGGGAGCCAGCCCCAGCATTTT	once	TRBD1	TRBV11-2	TRBJ1-5
CASRRRREDSGANVLTF	TGTGCCAGCAGGCGTAGACGGGAAGACTCTGGGGCCAACGTCCTGACTTTC	many	-	TRBV5-6	TRBJ2-6
CASSQDLRTGASNYGYTF	TGTGCCAGCAGCCAAGATCTACGGACAGGGGCCTCTAACTATGGCTACACCTTC	once	TRBD1	TRBV3-1/TRBV3-2	TRBJ1-2
CAISGVGGSGANVLTF	TGTGCCATCAGTGGGGTTGGAGGCTCTGGGGCCAACGTCCTGACTTTC	-	-	TRBV10-3	TRBJ2-6
CASSLESDREYEQYF	TGCGCCAGCAGCCTGGAGTCGGACAGGGAGTACGAGCAGTACTTC	once	TRBD1	TRBV5-1	TRBJ2-7
CSVDPGTGDTEAFF	TGCAGCGTTGATCCTGGGACAGGGGACACTGAAGCTTTCTTT	-	TRBD1	TRBV29-1	TRBJ1-1
CASSAYQGAAEDTQYF	TGTGCCAGCAGCGCCTATCAGGGGGCGGCGGAAGATACGCAGTATTTT	-	TRBD1	TRBV9	TRBJ2-3
CASSSGVLYSPLHF	TGTGCCAGCAGCTCCGGGGTTTTATATTCACCCCTCCACTTT	-	-	TRBV7-9	TRBJ1-6
CASSESSGGAIEQFF	TGTGCCAGCAGTGAATCTAGCGGGGGGGCCATTGAGCAGTTCTTC	many	TRBD2	TRBV6-1	TRBJ2-1
CASSQGTGIDEQYF	TGCGCCAGCAGCCAGGGGACAGGGATAGACGAGCAGTACTTC	-	TRBD1	TRBV4-1	TRBJ2-7
CASSLPFQGAREKLFF	TGTGCCAGCAGCCTTCCCTTTCAGGGGGCTAGGGAAAAACTGTTTTTT	-	TRBD1	TRBV14	TRBJ1-4
CASSYGGTGIETQYF	TGTGCCAGCAGTTACGGGGGGACAGGGATAGAGACCCAGTACTTC	-	TRBD1	TRBV6-5	TRBJ2-5
CASSTWTGGRREQYF	TGTGCCAGCAGTACCTGGACAGGGGGAAGGAGAGAGCAGTACTTC	-	TRBD1	TRBV28	TRBJ2-7
CAWIGFGGTEAFF	TGTGCCTGGATTGGGTTCGGCGGCACTGAAGCTTTCTTT	-	-	TRBV30	TRBJ1-1
CASSVGAEYNSPLHF	TGTGCCAGCAGCGTAGGGGCAGAATATAATTCACCCCTCCACTTT	once	-	TRBV9	TRBJ1-6
CASSLQVYNSPLHF	TGTGCCAGCAGCTTGCAGGTCTATAATTCACCCCTCCACTTT	-	-	TRBV7-2	TRBJ1-6
CASSPPGQRSNQPQHF	TGTGCCAGTAGCCCTCCGGGACAGCGGAGCAATCAGCCCCAGCATTTT	-	TRBD1	TRBV19	TRBJ1-5
CASSLGDRGLYGYTF	TGTGCCAGCAGCTTAGGGGACAGGGGGCTTTATGGCTACACCTTC	-	TRBD1	TRBV7-8	TRBJ1-2
CASSLPGTEAFF	TGCGCCAGCAGCTTGCCGGGAACTGAAGCTTTCTTT	-	-	TRBV5-1	TRBJ1-1
CASSQGVNTEAFF	TGTGCCAGCAGCCAAGGGGTGAACACTGAAGCTTTCTTT	-	-	TRBV11-3	TRBJ1-1
CSVTASYEQYF	TGCAGCGTGACAGCCAGTTACGAGCAGTACTTC	-	-	TRBV29-1	TRBJ2-7
CASSPLDNSYEQYF	TGTGCCAGCTCACCACTGGACAACTCCTACGAGCAGTACTTC	-	-	TRBV18	TRBJ2-7
CASSDRDIGFQTEAFF	TGTGCCAGTAGTGACCGGGACATCGGCTTTCAGACTGAAGCTTTCTTT	-	-	TRBV19	TRBJ1-1
CASSQYAMNTEAFF	TGCGCCAGCAGCCAATATGCTATGAACACTGAAGCTTTCTTT	once	-	TRBV4-1	TRBJ1-1
CASSTRVPNTEAFF	TGTGCCAGCAGCACCCGGGTCCCGAACACTGAAGCTTTCTTT	once	-	TRBV4-2	TRBJ1-1
CASRRQGSHSPLHF	TGTGCCAGCAGAAGACAGGGATCGCATTCACCCCTCCACTTT	few	TRBD1	TRBV3-1/TRBV3-2	TRBJ1-6
CASSLTGGWTEAFF	TGTGCCAGCAGCTTGACAGGGGGCTGGACTGAAGCTTTCTTT	-	TRBD1	TRBV5-4	TRBJ1-1
CSVEPRAVSGDTQYF	TGCAGCGTTGAGCCCAGGGCCGTCTCGGGAGATACGCAGTATTTT	-	-	TRBV29-1	TRBJ2-3
CSASTGNYGYTF	TGCAGTGCTAGTACAGGGAACTATGGCTACACCTTC	-	-	TRBV20-1	TRBJ1-2
CASGFQKGYTF	TGTGCTAGTGGTTTCCAAAAAGGCTACACCTTC	-	-	TRBV12-5	TRBJ1-2
CASSLGLAPDVYEQYF	TGTGCCAGCAGCCTCGGACTAGCCCCGGACGTCTACGAGCAGTACTTC	-	TRBD2	TRBV6-2/TRBV6-3	TRBJ2-7
CASSPPRDRGRKNIQYF	TGTGCCAGCTCACCACCACGTGACAGGGGGCGCAAAAACATTCAGTACTTC	-	TRBD1	TRBV18	TRBJ2-4
CASRQPGQGREQYF	TGTGCCAGCAGACAACCGGGACAGGGGCGCGAGCAGTACTTC	few	TRBD1	TRBV28	TRBJ2-7
CASSTDRLVNEQFF	TGTGCCAGCAGCACTGACCGACTAGTTAATGAGCAGTTCTTC	few	-	TRBV7-8	TRBJ2-1
CASSYGSYEQYF	TGCGCCAGCAGCTACGGCTCCTACGAGCAGTACTTC	-	-	TRBV5-1	TRBJ2-7
CASTRVVNQPQHF	TGTGCCAGCACGCGGGTGGTCAATCAGCCCCAGCATTTT	-	-	TRBV6-6	TRBJ1-5
CSASPAGQEQYF	TGCAGTGCTAGTCCGGCGGGTCAAGAGCAGTACTTC	-	-	TRBV20-1	TRBJ2-7
CASSEDRGGRPQHF	TGTGCCAGCAGTGAAGACAGGGGTGGCCGGCCCCAGCATTTT	-	TRBD1	TRBV6-1	TRBJ1-5
CASSPSERFNEQFF	TGCGCCAGCAGCCCTTCCGAGAGGTTCAATGAGCAGTTCTTC	-	-	TRBV4-3	TRBJ2-1
CASSFGTDVEQYF	TGTGCCAGCAGTTTCGGGACAGACGTGGAGCAGTACTTC	-	TRBD1	TRBV27	TRBJ2-7
CASSLAGGGDTQYF	TGTGCCAGCAGCTTAGCGGGGGGGGGAGATACGCAGTATTTT	-	TRBD2	TRBV7-8	TRBJ2-3
CASSLDGTAASPLHF	TGCGCCAGCAGCCTGGACGGGACAGCGGCGTCACCCCTCCACTTT	-	TRBD1	TRBV5-1	TRBJ1-6
CASSMGPSTDTQYF	TGTGCCAGTAGTATGGGGCCGAGCACAGATACGCAGTATTTT	-	-	TRBV19	TRBJ2-3
CSVGSGTGYGYTF	TGCAGCGTTGGGTCCGGGACAGGCTATGGCTACACCTTC	-	TRBD1	TRBV29-1	TRBJ1-2
CATGPLKQGANSGELFF	TGTGCCACCGGTCCCCTGAAACAGGGGGCTAACTCCGGGGAGCTGTTTTTT	-	TRBD1	TRBV19	TRBJ2-2
CALRGEAYGYTF	TGTGCCTTGCGGGGGGAGGCCTATGGCTACACCTTC	-	-	TRBV30	TRBJ1-2
CASSQDRGNYGYTF	TGTGCCAGCAGCCAAGATCGAGGGAACTATGGCTACACCTTC	-	-	TRBV14	TRBJ1-2
CASSYSGGGTDTQYF	TGTGCCAGCAGTTATAGCGGGGGAGGCACAGATACGCAGTATTTT	once	TRBD2	TRBV6-2/TRBV6-3	TRBJ2-3
CASSLEGVAYEQYF	TGTGCCAGCAGCTTAGAAGGGGTCGCCTACGAGCAGTACTTC	-	-	TRBV7-8	TRBJ2-7
CAWSVLGGGYTF	TGTGCCTGGAGTGTATTGGGAGGAGGCTACACCTTC	-	-	TRBV30	TRBJ1-2